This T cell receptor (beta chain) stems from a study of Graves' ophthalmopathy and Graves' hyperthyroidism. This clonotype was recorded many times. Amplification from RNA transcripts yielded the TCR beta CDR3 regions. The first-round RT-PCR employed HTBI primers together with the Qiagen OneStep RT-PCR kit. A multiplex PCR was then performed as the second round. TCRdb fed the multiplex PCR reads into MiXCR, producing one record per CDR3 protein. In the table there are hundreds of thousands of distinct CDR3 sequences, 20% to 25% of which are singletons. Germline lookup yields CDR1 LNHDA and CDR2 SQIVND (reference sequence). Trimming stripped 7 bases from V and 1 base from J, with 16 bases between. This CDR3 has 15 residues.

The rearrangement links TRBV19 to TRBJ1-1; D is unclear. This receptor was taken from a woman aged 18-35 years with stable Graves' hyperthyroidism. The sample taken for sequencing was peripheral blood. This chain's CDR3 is CASTSLPSGNTEAFF. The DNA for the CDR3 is TGTGCCAGTACCTCCCTTCCCTCAGGGAACACTGAAGCTTTCTTT.